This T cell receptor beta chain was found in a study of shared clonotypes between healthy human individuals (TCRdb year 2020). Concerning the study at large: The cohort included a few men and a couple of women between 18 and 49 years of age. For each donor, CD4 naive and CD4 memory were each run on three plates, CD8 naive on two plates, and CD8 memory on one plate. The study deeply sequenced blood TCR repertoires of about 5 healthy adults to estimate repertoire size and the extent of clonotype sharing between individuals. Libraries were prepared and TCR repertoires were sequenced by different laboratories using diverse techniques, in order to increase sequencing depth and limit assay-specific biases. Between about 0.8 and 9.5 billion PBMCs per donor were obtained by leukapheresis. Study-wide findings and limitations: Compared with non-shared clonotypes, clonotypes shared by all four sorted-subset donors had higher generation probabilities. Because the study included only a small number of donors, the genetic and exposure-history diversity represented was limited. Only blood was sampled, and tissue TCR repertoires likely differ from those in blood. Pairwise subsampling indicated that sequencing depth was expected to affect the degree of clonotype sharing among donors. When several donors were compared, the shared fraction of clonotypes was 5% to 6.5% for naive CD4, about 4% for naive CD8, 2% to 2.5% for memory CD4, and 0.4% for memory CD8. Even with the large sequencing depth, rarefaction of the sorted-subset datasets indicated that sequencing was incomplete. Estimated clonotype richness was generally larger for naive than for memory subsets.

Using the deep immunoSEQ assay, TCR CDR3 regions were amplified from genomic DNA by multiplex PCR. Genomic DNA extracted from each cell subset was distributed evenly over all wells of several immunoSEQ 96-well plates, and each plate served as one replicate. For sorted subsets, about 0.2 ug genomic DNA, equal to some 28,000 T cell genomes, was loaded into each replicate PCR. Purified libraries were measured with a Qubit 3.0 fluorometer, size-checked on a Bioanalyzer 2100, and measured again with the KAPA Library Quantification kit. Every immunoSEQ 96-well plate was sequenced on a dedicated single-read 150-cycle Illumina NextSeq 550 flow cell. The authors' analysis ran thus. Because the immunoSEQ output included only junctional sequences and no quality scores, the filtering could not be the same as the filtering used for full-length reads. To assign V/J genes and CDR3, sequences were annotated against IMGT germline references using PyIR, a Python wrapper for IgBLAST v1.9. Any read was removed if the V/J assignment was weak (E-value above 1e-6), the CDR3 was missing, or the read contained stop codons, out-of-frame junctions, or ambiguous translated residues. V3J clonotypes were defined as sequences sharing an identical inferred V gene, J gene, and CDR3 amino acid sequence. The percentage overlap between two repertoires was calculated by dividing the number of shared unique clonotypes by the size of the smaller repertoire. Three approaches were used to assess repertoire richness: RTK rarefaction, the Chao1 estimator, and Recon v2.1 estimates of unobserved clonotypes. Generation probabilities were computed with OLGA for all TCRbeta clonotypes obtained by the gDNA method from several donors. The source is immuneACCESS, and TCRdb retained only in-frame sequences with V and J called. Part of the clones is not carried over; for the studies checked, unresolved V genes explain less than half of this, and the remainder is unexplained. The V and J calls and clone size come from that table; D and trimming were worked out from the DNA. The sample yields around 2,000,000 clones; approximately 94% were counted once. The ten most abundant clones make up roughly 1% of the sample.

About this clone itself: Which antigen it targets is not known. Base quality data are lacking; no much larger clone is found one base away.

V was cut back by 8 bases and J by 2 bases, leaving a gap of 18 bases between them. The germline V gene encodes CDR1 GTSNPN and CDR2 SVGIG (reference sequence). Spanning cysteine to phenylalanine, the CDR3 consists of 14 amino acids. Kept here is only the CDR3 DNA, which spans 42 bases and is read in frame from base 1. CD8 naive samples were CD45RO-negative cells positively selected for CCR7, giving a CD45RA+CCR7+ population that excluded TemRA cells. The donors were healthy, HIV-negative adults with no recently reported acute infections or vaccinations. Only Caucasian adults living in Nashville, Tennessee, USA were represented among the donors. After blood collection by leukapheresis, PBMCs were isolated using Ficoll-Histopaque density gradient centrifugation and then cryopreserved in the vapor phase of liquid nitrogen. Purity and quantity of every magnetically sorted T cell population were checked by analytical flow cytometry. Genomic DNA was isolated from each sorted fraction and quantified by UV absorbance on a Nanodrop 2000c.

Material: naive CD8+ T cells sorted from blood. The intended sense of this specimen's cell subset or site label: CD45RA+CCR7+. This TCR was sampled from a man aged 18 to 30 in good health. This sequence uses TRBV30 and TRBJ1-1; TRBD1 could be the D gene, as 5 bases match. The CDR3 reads CAGLRGVRNTEAFF. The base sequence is TGTGCCGGACTTCGGGGGGTGCGAAACACTGAAGCTTTCTTT. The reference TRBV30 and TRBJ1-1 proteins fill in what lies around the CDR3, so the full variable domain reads SQTIHQWPATLVQPVGSPLSLECTVEGTSNPNLYWYRQAAGRGLQLLFYSVGIGQISSEVPQNLSASRPQDRQFILSSKKLLLSDSGFYLCAGLRGVRNTEAFFGQGTRLTVV.